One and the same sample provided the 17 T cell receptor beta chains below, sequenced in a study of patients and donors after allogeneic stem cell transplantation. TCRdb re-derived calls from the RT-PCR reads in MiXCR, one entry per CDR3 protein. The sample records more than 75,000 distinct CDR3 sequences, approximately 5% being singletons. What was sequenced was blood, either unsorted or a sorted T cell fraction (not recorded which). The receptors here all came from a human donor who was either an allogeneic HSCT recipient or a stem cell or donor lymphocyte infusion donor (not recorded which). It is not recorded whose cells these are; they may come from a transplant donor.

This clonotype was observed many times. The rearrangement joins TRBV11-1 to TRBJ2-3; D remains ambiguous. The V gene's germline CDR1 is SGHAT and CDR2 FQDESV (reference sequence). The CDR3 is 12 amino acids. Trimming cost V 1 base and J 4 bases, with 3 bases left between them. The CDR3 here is CASSLEPDTQYF. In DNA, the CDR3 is TGTGCCAGCAGCTTAGAGCCAGATACGCAGTATTTT.

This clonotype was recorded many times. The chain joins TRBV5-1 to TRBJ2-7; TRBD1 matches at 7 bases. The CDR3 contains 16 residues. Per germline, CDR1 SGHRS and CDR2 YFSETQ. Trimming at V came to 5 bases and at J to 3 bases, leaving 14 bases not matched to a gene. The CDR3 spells CASRPETGALFYEQYF. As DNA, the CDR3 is TGCGCCAGCAGACCCGAAACAGGGGCCCTTTTCTACGAGCAGTACTTC.

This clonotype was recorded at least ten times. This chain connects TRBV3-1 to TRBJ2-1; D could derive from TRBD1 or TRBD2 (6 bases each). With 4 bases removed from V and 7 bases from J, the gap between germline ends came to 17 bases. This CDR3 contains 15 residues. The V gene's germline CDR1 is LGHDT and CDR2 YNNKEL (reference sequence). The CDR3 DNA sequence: TGTGCCAGCAGCCGGGGACATACCGCGGGAAATGAGCAGTTCTTC. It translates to CASSRGHTAGNEQFF.

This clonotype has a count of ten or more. The CDR3 nucleotides read TGCAGTGCTAGAGGGTTTCCTAGCGGGAGGGGCGAGCAGTACTTC. This encodes CSARGFPSGRGEQYF. V usage is TRBV20-1 and J usage is TRBJ2-7; TRBD2 aligns across 12 bases. CDR1 is DFQATT, CDR2 SNEGSKA, per germline (reference sequence). This CDR3 contains 15 residues. With 1 base clipped from V and 6 bases from J, the junction kept 7 bases outside the gene matches.

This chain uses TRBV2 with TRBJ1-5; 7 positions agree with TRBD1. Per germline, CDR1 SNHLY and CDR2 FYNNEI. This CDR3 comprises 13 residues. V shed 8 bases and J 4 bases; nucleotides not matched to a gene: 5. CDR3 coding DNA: TGTGCCAGCCACAGACAGGGAAATCAGCCCCAGCATTTT. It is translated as CASHRQGNQPQHF. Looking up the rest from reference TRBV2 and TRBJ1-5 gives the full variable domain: EPEVTQTPSHQVTQMGQEVILRCVPISNHLYFYWYRQILGQKVEFLVSFYNNEISEKSEIFDDQFSVERPDGSNFTLKIRSTKLEDSAMYFCASHRQGNQPQHFGDGTRLSIL.

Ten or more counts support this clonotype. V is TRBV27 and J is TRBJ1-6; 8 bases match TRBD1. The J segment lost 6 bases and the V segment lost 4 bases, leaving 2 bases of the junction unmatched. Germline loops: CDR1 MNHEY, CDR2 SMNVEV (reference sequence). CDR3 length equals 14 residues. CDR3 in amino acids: CASSWTGSNSPLHF. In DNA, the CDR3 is TGTGCCAGCAGTTGGACAGGGAGTAATTCACCCCTCCACTTT.

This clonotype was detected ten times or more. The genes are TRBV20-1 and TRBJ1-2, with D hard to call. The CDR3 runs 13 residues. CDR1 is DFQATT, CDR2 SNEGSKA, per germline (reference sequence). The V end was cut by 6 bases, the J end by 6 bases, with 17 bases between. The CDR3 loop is CSARAEVSHGYTF. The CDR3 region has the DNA TGCAGTGCCCGGGCAGAAGTATCGCATGGCTACACCTTC.

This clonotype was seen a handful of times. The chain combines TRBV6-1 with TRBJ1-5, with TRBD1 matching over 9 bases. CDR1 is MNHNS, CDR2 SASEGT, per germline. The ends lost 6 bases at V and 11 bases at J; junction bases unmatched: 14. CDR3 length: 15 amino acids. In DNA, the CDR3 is TGTGCCAGCAGCTCCCCGGGACAGGGCCCTCCAACCCAGCATTTT. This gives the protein CASSSPGQGPPTQHF.

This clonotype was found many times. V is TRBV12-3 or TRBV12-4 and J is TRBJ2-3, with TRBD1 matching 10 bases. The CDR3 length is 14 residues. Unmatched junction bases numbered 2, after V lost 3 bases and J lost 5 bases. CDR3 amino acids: CASSFGQGVDTQYF. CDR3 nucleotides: TGTGCCAGCAGTTTTGGACAGGGGGTAGATACGCAGTATTTT.

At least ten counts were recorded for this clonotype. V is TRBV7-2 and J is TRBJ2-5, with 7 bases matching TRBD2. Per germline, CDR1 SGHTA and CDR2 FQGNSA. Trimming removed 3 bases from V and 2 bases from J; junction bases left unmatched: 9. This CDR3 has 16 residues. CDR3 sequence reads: CASSFTHGGLQETQYF. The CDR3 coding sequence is TGTGCCAGCAGCTTTACTCATGGGGGACTACAAGAGACCCAGTACTTC.

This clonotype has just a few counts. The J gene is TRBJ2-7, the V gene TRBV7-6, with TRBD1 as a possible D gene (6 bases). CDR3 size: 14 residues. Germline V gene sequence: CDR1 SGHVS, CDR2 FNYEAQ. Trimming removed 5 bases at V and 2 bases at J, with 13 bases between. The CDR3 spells CASSRSTGTYEQYF. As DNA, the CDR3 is TGTGCCAGCAGCCGTTCTACAGGGACCTACGAGCAGTACTTC.

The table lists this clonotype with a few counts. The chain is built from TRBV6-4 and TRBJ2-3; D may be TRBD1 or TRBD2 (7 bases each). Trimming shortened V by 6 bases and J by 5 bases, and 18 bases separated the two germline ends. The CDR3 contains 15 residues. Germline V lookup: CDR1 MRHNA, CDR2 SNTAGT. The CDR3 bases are TGTGCCAGCAGCCGACAGGGATCGGGAGGAGATACGCAGTATTTT. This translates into CASSRQGSGGDTQYF.

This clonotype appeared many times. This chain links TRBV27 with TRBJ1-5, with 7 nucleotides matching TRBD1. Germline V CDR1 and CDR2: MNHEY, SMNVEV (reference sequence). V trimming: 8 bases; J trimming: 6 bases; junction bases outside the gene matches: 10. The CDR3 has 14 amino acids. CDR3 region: CASARRGRIQPQHF. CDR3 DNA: TGTGCCAGCGCGAGGAGGGGGCGGATTCAGCCCCAGCATTTT.

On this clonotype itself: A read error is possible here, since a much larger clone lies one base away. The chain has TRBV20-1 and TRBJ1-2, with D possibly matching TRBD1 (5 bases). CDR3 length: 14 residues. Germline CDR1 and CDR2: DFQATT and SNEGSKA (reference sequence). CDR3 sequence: CSAGGTKANYGYNF. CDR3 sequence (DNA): TGCAGTGCTGGAGGGACGAAAGCTAACTATGGCTACAACTTC.

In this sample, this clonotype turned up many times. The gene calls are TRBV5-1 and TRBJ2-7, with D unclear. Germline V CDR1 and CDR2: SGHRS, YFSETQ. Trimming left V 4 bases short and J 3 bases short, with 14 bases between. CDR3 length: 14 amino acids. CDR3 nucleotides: TGCGCCAGCAGCCGAGTAGGGCAGGACTACGAGCAGTACTTC. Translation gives CASSRVGQDYEQYF.

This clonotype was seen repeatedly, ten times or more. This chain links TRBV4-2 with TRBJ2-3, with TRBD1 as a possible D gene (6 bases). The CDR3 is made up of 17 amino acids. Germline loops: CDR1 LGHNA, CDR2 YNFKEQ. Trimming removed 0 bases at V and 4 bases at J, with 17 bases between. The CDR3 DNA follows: TGTGCCAGCAGCCAAGAGGGAACAGGGCGATTGGCAGATACGCAGTATTTT. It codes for CASSQEGTGRLADTQYF.

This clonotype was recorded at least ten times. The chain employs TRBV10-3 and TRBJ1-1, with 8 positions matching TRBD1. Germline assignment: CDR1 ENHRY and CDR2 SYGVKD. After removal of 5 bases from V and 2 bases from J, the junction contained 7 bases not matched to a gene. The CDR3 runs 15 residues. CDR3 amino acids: CAISPSDRGNTEAFF. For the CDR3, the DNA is TGTGCCATCAGTCCCTCAGACAGGGGAAACACTGAAGCTTTCTTT.